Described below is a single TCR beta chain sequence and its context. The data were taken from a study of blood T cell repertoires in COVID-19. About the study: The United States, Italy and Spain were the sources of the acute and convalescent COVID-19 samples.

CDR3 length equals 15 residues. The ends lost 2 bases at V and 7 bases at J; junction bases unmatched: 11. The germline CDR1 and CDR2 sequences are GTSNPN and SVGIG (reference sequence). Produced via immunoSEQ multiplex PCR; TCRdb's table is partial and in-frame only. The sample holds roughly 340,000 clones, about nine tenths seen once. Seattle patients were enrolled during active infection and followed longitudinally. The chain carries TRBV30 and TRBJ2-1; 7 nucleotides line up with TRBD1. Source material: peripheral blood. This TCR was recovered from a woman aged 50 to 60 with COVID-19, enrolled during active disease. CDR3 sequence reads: CAWSFRDRRRNEQFF. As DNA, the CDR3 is TGTGCCTGGAGTTTCCGGGACAGACGCAGAAATGAGCAGTTCTTC.